The 18 T cell receptor beta chains below all came from one sample that was sequenced in a study of T cells in Graves' hyperthyroidism and ophthalmopathy. Amplified TCR beta CDR3 regions came from RNA transcripts. With the HTBI primer set, the TCR CDR3 went through a first round of RT-PCR. TCRdb analysed the multiplex PCR reads with MiXCR anew, one entry per CDR3 protein. Found here are hundreds of thousands of distinct CDR3 sequences, around 13% of them singletons; the top ten hold approximately 13%. The sequencing input was blood. The receptors shown here come from a woman in her fifties or sixties with Graves' ophthalmopathy.

This clonotype was counted ten times or more. The chain uses TRBV12-3 or TRBV12-4 and TRBJ2-1; 13 nucleotides agree with TRBD2. The CDR3 is 14 residues long. V lost 7 bases and J lost 5; bases outside the gene matches: 2. The CDR3 sequence: CASNGLAGDNEQFF. In DNA form, the CDR3 reads TGTGCCAGCAACGGACTAGCGGGAGACAATGAGCAGTTCTTC.

Ten or more counts support this clonotype. The rearrangement uses TRBV29-1 and TRBJ1-1, with 12 bases aligning to TRBD1. The germline CDR1 and CDR2 sequences are SQVTM and ANQGSEA. Trimming at V came to 7 bases and at J to 11 bases, leaving 5 bases not matched to a gene. The CDR3 extends over 11 amino acids. CDR3 DNA: TGCAGCGGAAGGGACAGGGGGCATGCTTTCTTT. As protein: CSGRDRGHAFF.

This clonotype was observed at least ten times. The chain uses TRBV28 and TRBJ1-2; D is unclear. From germline, CDR1 is MDHEN and CDR2 SYDVKM. V was clipped by 5 bases and J by 2 bases, with 6 bases between them. The CDR3 covers 12 residues. CDR3: CASSGINYGYTF. Here the CDR3 DNA reads TGTGCCAGCAGTGGTATCAACTATGGCTACACCTTC.

This clonotype was seen ten or more times. The chain combines TRBV7-8 with TRBJ2-7, with D tentatively TRBD2 (6 bases). V shed 1 base and J shed 4 bases, with 11 bases lying between them. CDR3 length: 14 residues. The germline gives CDR1 SGHVS, CDR2 FQNEAQ. The CDR3: CASSLVLSGYEQYF. CDR3 in DNA: TGTGCCAGCAGCTTAGTGTTGAGCGGGTACGAGCAGTACTTC.

Points on this clonotype: This sequence may be a read error, since a much larger clone differs from it by one base. The chain joins TRBV5-1 to TRBJ2-1, with D tentatively TRBD2 (5 bases). Trimming cost V 5 bases and J 10 bases, with 16 bases left between them. The CDR3 contains 13 residues. Per the germline V gene, CDR1 is SGHRS and CDR2 is YFSETQ. As DNA, the CDR3 is TGCGCCAGCAGAGTTGACACTAGAGGCGAGCAGTTCTTC. This encodes CASRVDTRGEQFF.

Only a few counts were recorded for this clonotype. The chain couples TRBV2 to TRBJ2-2; 8 positions match TRBD1. The germline gives CDR1 SNHLY, CDR2 FYNNEI. CDR3 length: 14 residues. With V trimmed by 10 bases and J by 2 bases, 6 bases remained unmatched. CDR3 in amino acids: CATSTGANTGELFF. CDR3 coding DNA: TGTGCCACCTCGACAGGGGCTAACACCGGGGAGCTGTTTTTT. Full variable domain (outside the CDR3, taken from reference TRBV2 and TRBJ2-2): EPEVTQTPSHQVTQMGQEVILRCVPISNHLYFYWYRQILGQKVEFLVSFYNNEISEKSEIFDDQFSVERPDGSNFTLKIRSTKLEDSAMYFCATSTGANTGELFFGEGSRLTVL.

J is TRBJ1-2 and V is TRBV7-9; D not resolved. Germline V gives CDR1 SEHNR, CDR2 FQNEAQ (reference sequence). The CDR3 covers 14 residues. The V and J ends lost 0 bases and 4 bases respectively, with 9 bases between them. Here the CDR3 DNA reads TGTGCCAGCAGCTTAGCATCAGAAATCTATGGCTACACCTTC. Its protein product is CASSLASEIYGYTF. Full variable domain (rest looked up from reference TRBV7-9 and TRBJ1-2): DTGVSQNPRHKITKRGQNVTFRCDPISEHNRLYWYRQTLGQGPEFLTYFQNEAQLEKSRLLSDRFSAERPKGSFSTLEIQRTEQGDSAMYLCASSLASEIYGYTFGSGTRLTVV.

This clonotype was found many times. The J gene is TRBJ2-2, the V gene TRBV28; TRBD2 aligns across 7 bases. V trimming: 4 bases; J trimming: 5 bases; junction bases outside the gene matches: 7. This CDR3 spans 15 amino acids. CDR1 and CDR2 from the germline V gene are MDHEN and SYDVKM. Written as DNA, the CDR3 is TGTGCCAGCAGTTCTAGCGGAGGAGGGACCGGGGAGCTGTTTTTT. Translating it yields CASSSSGGGTGELFF. Full variable domain (missing parts from reference TRBV28 and TRBJ2-2): DVKVTQSSRYLVKRTGEKVFLECVQDMDHENMFWYRQDPGLGLRLIYFSYDVKMKEKGDIPEGYSVSREKKERFSLILESASTNQTSMYLCASSSSGGGTGELFFGEGSRLTVL.

This clonotype was counted ten times or more. V gene TRBV28 combines with J gene TRBJ2-7, with 9 bases that match TRBD2. CDR3 length: 15 residues. Germline V gene lookup returns CDR1 MDHEN and CDR2 SYDVKM. V trimming: 8 bases; J trimming: 0 bases; junction bases outside the gene matches: 8. CDR3 residues: CASVTSGPSSYEQYF. DNA of the CDR3: TGTGCCAGCGTCACTAGCGGGCCGAGCTCCTACGAGCAGTACTTC.

This clonotype was counted ten times or more. The J gene is TRBJ1-5, the V gene TRBV28; the D gene is possibly TRBD1 (5 bases). CDR1 is MDHEN, CDR2 SYDVKM, per germline. Deletions cut 5 bases from V and 1 base from J, with 15 bases between. The CDR3 runs to 16 residues. The CDR3 DNA sequence: TGTGCCAGCAGTATCCCAGGGATTTCAAGCAATCAGCCCCAGCATTTT. Amino acid sequence: CASSIPGISSNQPQHF.

As regards this clonotype: A much larger clone differs from this one at a single base, so this may be a read error. The V call is TRBV11-2, the J call TRBJ2-1; D is unclear. Trimming pared 5 bases from V and 7 bases from J, leaving 12 bases between. Looked up from germline, CDR1 is SGHAT and CDR2 is FQNNGV. CDR3 size: 13 residues. This chain's CDR3 is CASSVIKQNEQFF. DNA for the CDR3: TGTGCCAGCAGCGTCATTAAGCAGAATGAGCAGTTCTTC.

The table lists this clonotype with a few counts. The V and J genes are TRBV5-5 and TRBJ1-3, with D uncertain. Between the trimmed V and J ends, which lost 2 bases and 0 bases, there was a span of 9 bases. Germline V lookup: CDR1 SGHKS, CDR2 YYEKEE (reference sequence). The CDR3 covers 15 residues. The CDR3 sequence: CASSLKVGSGNTIYF. The CDR3 DNA reads as TGTGCCAGCAGCTTAAAGGTCGGCTCTGGAAACACCATATATTTT.

This chain joins TRBV4-2 and TRBJ2-2; 7 positions match TRBD1. Losses at the gene ends were 6 bases for V and 3 bases for J; bases not matched to a gene: 7. This CDR3 is built from 15 residues. The germline CDR1 and CDR2 sequences are LGHNA and YNFKEQ. The DNA for the CDR3 is TGTGCCAGCAGTTTTGGACAGGTCGACACCGGGGAGCTGTTTTTT. It encodes CASSFGQVDTGELFF.

Notes on this clonotype: This may be a read error: a much more frequent sequence differs by one nucleotide. The chain has TRBV20-1 and TRBJ2-2, with 11 bases fitting TRBD1. Germline CDR1 and CDR2: DFQATT and SNEGSKA (reference sequence). The CDR3 sequence is 15 residues long. V lost 5 bases to trimming and J lost 3 bases; unmatched junction nucleotides: 5. For the CDR3, the DNA is TGCAGTGCTCGGGACAGGGGGGGGGACACCGGGGAGCTGTTTTTT. Its translation: CSARDRGGDTGELFF.

This chain uses TRBV5-8 with TRBJ1-4; 7 bases align to TRBD1. The CDR3 has 17 residues. Per the germline V gene, CDR1 is SGHTS and CDR2 is YDEGEE. Trimming at V came to 4 bases and at J to 0 bases, leaving 9 bases not matched to a gene. CDR3 DNA sequence: TGTGCCAGCAGCCCAAACGCCGGGACAGCAACTAATGAAAAACTGTTTTTT. Protein: CASSPNAGTATNEKLFF.

There are a few counts of this clonotype. The chain uses TRBV28 and TRBJ1-2; D is unresolved. Looked up from germline, CDR1 is MDHEN and CDR2 is SYDVKM. The CDR3 contains 15 residues. Trimming left V 2 bases short and J 4 bases short, with 14 bases between. The CDR3 DNA follows: TGTGCCAGCAGTTTACGAGATCCAGGACGCTATGGCTACACCTTC. Protein sequence: CASSLRDPGRYGYTF.

This clonotype was counted ten times or more. V is TRBV7-2 and J is TRBJ2-3, with TRBD2 matching 14 bases. Germline-derived CDR1 and CDR2 are SGHTA and FQGNSA. V dropped 2 bases and J dropped 3; count of bases not matched to a gene: 7. The CDR3 consists of 18 residues. The chain's CDR3 is CASSLRLAGGRETDTQYF. As DNA, the CDR3 is TGTGCCAGCAGCTTACGACTAGCGGGAGGGAGGGAGACAGATACGCAGTATTTT.

In this sample, this clonotype turned up many times. This chain links TRBV4-3 with TRBJ1-2; no clear D gene. This CDR3 is 15 amino acids long. Trimming pared 1 base from V and 1 base from J, leaving 10 bases between. Looked up from germline, CDR1 is LGHNA and CDR2 is YSLEER. The chain's CDR3 is CASSQAKEFNYGYTF. In DNA, the CDR3 is TGCGCCAGCAGCCAAGCGAAGGAGTTTAACTATGGCTACACCTTC.